These T cell receptor beta chains were read from a single sample in a study of cytomegalovirus exposure and HLA in healthy donors. Here immunoSEQ multiplex PCR was the method, and the copy in TCRdb shows in-frame clones only, minus some. Of 150,000 or so clones detected, about 74% appear once; the ten largest clones hold less than 15%. Sequencing input: PBMCs. Receptors originate from a man aged 35-49 years in good health and CMV-seropositive. Each CDR3 is given with its conserved first and last residue. A D gene is named only where the DNA matches it firmly. Some rows have no size entry. The others give once, few or many, or a class for an expanded clone.

DNA: TGTGCCAGCAGTAACAAACCCTTAGGACTAGCGGGAAGGGGCAATGAGCAGTTCTTC
CDR3: CASSNKPLGLAGRGNEQFF
size: few
J: TRBJ2-1
D: TRBD2
V: TRBV28

DNA: TGTGCCAGCAGCAAAGCTGAGACAGGCGGTGAAGCTTTCTTT
CDR3: CASSKAETGGEAFF
size: -
J: TRBJ1-1
D: -
V: TRBV21-1

DNA: TGTGCCAGCAGCCCACCCGTGGGGACAACAAACATTCAGTACTTC
CDR3: CASSPPVGTTNIQYF
size: -
J: TRBJ2-4
D: -
V: TRBV7-9

DNA: TGTGCCAGCAGTTTTTTGGGGGGGGGTATTTCCTACAATGAGCAGTTCTTC
CDR3: CASSFLGGGISYNEQFF
size: -
J: TRBJ2-1
D: TRBD2
V: TRBV27

DNA: TGTGCCAGCAGCGTCGGGACTAGCGGGGCTTACACCGGGGAGCTGTTTTTT
CDR3: CASSVGTSGAYTGELFF
size: -
J: TRBJ2-2
D: TRBD2
V: TRBV7-9

DNA: TGTGCCAGCAGCTTAAGTACAGCAACTAATGAAAAACTGTTTTTT
CDR3: CASSLSTATNEKLFF
size: few
J: TRBJ1-4
D: -
V: TRBV7-2

DNA: TGTGCCTGGAGGAGCGGGAGGTACCAAGAGACCCAGTACTTC
CDR3: CAWRSGRYQETQYF
size: -
J: TRBJ2-5
D: TRBD2
V: TRBV30

DNA: TGTGCCAGCAGCTCGAAGGGGGGGAAGACCTACGAGCAGTACTTC
CDR3: CASSSKGGKTYEQYF
size: -
J: TRBJ2-7
D: -
V: TRBV5-4

DNA: TGTGCCAGTAGGCAGCAAGAGACCCAGTACTTC
CDR3: CASRQQETQYF
size: -
J: TRBJ2-5
D: -
V: TRBV19

DNA: TGTGCCAGCCAGGGGCTACCCATGGGGGCCAACGTCCTGACTTTC
CDR3: CASQGLPMGANVLTF
size: -
J: TRBJ2-6
D: -
V: TRBV9

DNA: TGTGCCATCAGTGAGCGGCAGGGGGCCTACGAGCAGTACTTC
CDR3: CAISERQGAYEQYF
size: -
J: TRBJ2-7
D: TRBD1
V: TRBV10-3

DNA: TGTGCCAGCAGCAAAGGACAGGGGGGATGTGAGCAGTTCTTC
CDR3: CASSKGQGGCEQFF
size: few
J: TRBJ2-1
D: -
V: TRBV21-1

DNA: TGTGCCAGCAGCGCCGAACCGGGACAGGGCACTGAAGCTTTCTTT
CDR3: CASSAEPGQGTEAFF
size: -
J: TRBJ1-1
D: TRBD1
V: TRBV9

DNA: TGTGCCAGCAGTGGAGGGAATCAGCCCCAGCATTTT
CDR3: CASSGGNQPQHF
size: -
J: TRBJ1-5
D: -
V: TRBV2

DNA: TGTGCCAGCAGTGTGGTCGGGGGAAATCAGCCCCAGCATTTT
CDR3: CASSVVGGNQPQHF
size: -
J: TRBJ1-5
D: -
V: TRBV2

DNA: TGTGCTAGTGGTTTGGTCCCGACAGCACCCCTCCACTTT
CDR3: CASGLVPTAPLHF
size: -
J: TRBJ1-6
D: -
V: TRBV12-5